This T cell receptor beta chain was captured by sequencing in a study of blood T cell repertoires in COVID-19. As for the study in general: PBMCs, B-cell-depleted T cells, or T cells were the source of the cDNA or gDNA that made up the material.

This clone was seen a few times. The assay was immunoSEQ multiplex PCR, and TCRdb's table has in-frame clones only and misses some. This table holds approximately 100,000 clones, more than 60% found once. This CDR3 has 14 residues. Germline CDR1 reads MDHEN; CDR2 reads SYDVKM. Trimming took 7 bases from V and 9 from J, leaving 16 bases between them. This TCR derives from an older man with active or convalescent COVID-19. The sequenced material came from peripheral blood. The chain has TRBV28 and TRBJ1-6, with D perhaps TRBD1 (6 bases). The CDR3 DNA follows: TGTGCCAGCACCCAAGGCAGGGGTGGTTCACCCCTCCACTTT. As protein: CASTQGRGGSPLHF.